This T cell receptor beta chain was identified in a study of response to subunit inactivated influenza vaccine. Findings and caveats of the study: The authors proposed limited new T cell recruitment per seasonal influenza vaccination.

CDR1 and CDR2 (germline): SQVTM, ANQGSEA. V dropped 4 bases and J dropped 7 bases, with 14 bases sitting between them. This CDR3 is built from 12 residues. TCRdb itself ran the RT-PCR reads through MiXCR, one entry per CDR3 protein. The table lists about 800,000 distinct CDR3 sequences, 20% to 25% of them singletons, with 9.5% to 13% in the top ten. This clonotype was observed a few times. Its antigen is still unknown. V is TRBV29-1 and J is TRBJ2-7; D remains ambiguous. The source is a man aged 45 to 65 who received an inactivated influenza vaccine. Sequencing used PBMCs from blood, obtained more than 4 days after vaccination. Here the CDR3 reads CSVVRVSGEQYF. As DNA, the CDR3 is TGCAGCGTTGTTAGGGTGTCTGGGGAGCAGTACTTC.